The T cell receptor beta chain described here comes from a study of vaccination and CD4 T cells after COVID-19. General observations from the study: Convalescent patients had 304 of 307 vaccine-specific clones showing spike mono-reactivity.

V shed 10 bases, J shed 5 bases, and the junction held 12 bases outside the gene matches. The germline V gene encodes CDR1 MNHEY and CDR2 SMNVEV (reference sequence). This CDR3 spans 15 amino acids. This clonotype was counted between two and nine times. The antigen is unknown. Oncomine TCR Beta short-read sequencing was applied to DNA from cultured CD4+ T cells. One entry per CDR3 protein, called by TCRdb with MiXCR from the PCR reads. The profile shows approximately 15,000 distinct CDR3 sequences, 60% to 70% of them singletons. The treatment is: roughly 11-day PBMC culture with coronavirus spike peptide pools or control peptides (ViraFEST assay). After expanding antigen-specific T cells with peptide pools, ViraFEST sequenced their TCRs.

This clonotype was sampled from a human donor who had recovered from COVID-19. Sample: CD4+ T cells from blood, cultured in vitro. The J gene is TRBJ2-3, the V gene TRBV27; 10 bases agree with TRBD2. The chain's CDR3 is CATSGAAGGLDTQYF. CDR3 DNA: TGTGCCACCTCCGGGGCAGCGGGAGGGCTAGATACGCAGTATTTT.